Included here is one T cell receptor beta chain sequence, with context. The record originates from a study of blood T cell repertoires in COVID-19. The overall study: Both acute and convalescent COVID-19 samples were obtained from the United States, Italy and Spain. Sources were T cells, B-cell-depleted T cells, or PBMCs; the material itself was cDNA or gDNA.

Cohorts were determined from participant-reported clinical history. Losses at the gene ends were 5 bases for V and 3 bases for J; bases not matched to a gene: 17. The CDR3 covers 20 residues. CDR1 and CDR2 (germline): SEHNR, FQNEAQ (reference sequence). Original processing notes: The assay estimated nucleated cells by amplifying reference gene primers. The table came from immunoSEQ multiplex PCR; TCRdb's copy has only in-frame clones and leaves some out. The D gene and trimming were derived from the DNA, and the V and J assignments and clone size from that table. The table includes 290,000 or so clones, roughly 90% detected once.

This receptor was identified in a woman aged 25-40 years who had recovered from COVID-19. Sequencing was performed on PBMCs or T cells enriched from blood (not recorded which). V is TRBV7-9 and J is TRBJ1-4; TRBD1 agrees at 11 bases. Here the CDR3 DNA reads TGTGCCAGCAGCACCCTTCCTCCGGGACAGGGGGACAACGCTAATGAAAAACTGTTTTTT. Translated, it gives CASSTLPPGQGDNANEKLFF.